These 13 T cell receptor beta chains originate from one sample sequenced in a study of T-cell memory formation after mild COVID-19. A single record per CDR3 protein comes from TCRdb applying MiXCR to the 5' RACE reads. Here the sample spans a few hundred thousand distinct CDR3 sequences, 20% to 25% being singletons. The sample comprised PBMCs or a T cell subset sorted from them (not recorded which). These receptors originate from an adult woman who had mild COVID-19 (a few samples of this study predate the infection). Cell type and time point are not known.

The chain carries TRBV6-2 or TRBV6-3 and TRBJ1-1; D not certain. Germline CDR1 and CDR2: MNHEY and SVGEGT. CDR3 length: 11 amino acids. With 8 bases removed from V and 10 bases from J, the gap between germline ends came to 14 bases. The CDR3 DNA is TGTGCCAGCGGGAGAGGCGGGCGAGCTTTCTTT. Amino acids: CASGRGGRAFF.

CDR3 sequence (DNA): TGCGCCAGCAGCCGAGCACAGGGGGCTAATGAAAAACTGTTTTTT. The encoded protein is CASSRAQGANEKLFF. The V call is TRBV5-1, the J call TRBJ1-4; 8 nucleotides agree with TRBD1. The CDR3 runs to 15 residues. Germline V CDR1 and CDR2: SGHRS, YFSETQ. V was pared by 4 bases and J by 3 bases, with 5 bases of the junction left unmatched.

The chain employs TRBV19 and TRBJ1-1; 9 positions match TRBD1. V lost 6 bases to trimming and J lost 4 bases; unmatched junction nucleotides: 9. The CDR3 is 15 residues long. Germline V gene data show CDR1 as LNHDA and CDR2 as SQIVND (reference sequence). CDR3: CASRKQGARSTEAFF. DNA of the CDR3: TGTGCCAGTAGGAAACAGGGGGCAAGGAGCACTGAAGCTTTCTTT.

CDR3 nucleotides: TGCAGCGTTGAAGGGCGGGGACCCGACTACGAGCAGTACTTC. This gives the protein CSVEGRGPDYEQYF. V usage is TRBV29-1 and J usage is TRBJ2-7, with D perhaps matching TRBD2 (6 bases). CDR1 and CDR2 from the germline V gene are SQVTM and ANQGSEA. V was shortened by 1 base and J by 3 bases, with 13 bases between the two germline ends. The CDR3 contains 14 residues.

Only a few counts were recorded for this clonotype. J is TRBJ2-3 and V is TRBV5-1, with D perhaps matching TRBD1 or TRBD2 (5 bases each). V was pared by 5 bases and J by 3 bases, with 7 bases between. Germline CDR1 is SGHRS and CDR2 is YFSETQ. This CDR3 has 12 residues. In nucleotides, the CDR3 is TGCGCCAGCAGGGGGGAGACAGATACGCAGTATTTT. Its translation: CASRGETDTQYF.

The rearrangement links TRBV18 to TRBJ1-5, with a possible D match to TRBD1 (6 bases). This CDR3 contains 16 residues. Per the germline V gene, CDR1 is KGHSH and CDR2 is LQKENI. The V gene lost 3 bases and the J gene lost 4 bases, with 16 bases spanning the gap. The CDR3 spells CASSPFRTADNQPQHF. In DNA form, the CDR3 reads TGTGCCAGCTCACCGTTCAGGACAGCCGATAATCAGCCCCAGCATTTT.

The rearrangement links TRBV7-9 to TRBJ2-3; possibly TRBD1 for D (5 bases). This CDR3 is 17 amino acids long. The V gene lost 0 bases and the J gene lost 1 base, with 14 bases spanning the gap. Germline V gene sequence: CDR1 SEHNR, CDR2 FQNEAQ (reference sequence). CDR3 amino acids: CASSLALPGYGTDTQYF. Here the CDR3 DNA reads TGTGCCAGCAGCTTAGCGTTGCCAGGGTATGGCACAGATACGCAGTATTTT.

V and J are TRBV5-1 and TRBJ2-7, with D perhaps matching TRBD2 (7 bases). CDR1 is SGHRS and CDR2 is YFSETQ in the germline V gene. The CDR3 runs 13 residues. Trimming removed 2 bases from V and 6 bases from J, with 12 bases in between. The CDR3 nucleotides read TGCGCCAGCAGCTTCGGGGGGCCGGTCGAGCAGTACTTC. Protein: CASSFGGPVEQYF.

This clonotype was seen only once. The CDR3 loop reads CASARDRGLEQYF. The CDR3 coding sequence is TGTGCCAGCGCCCGGGACAGGGGGCTAGAGCAGTACTTC. This chain connects TRBV9 to TRBJ2-7; 12 bases map to TRBD1. From germline, CDR1 is SGDLS and CDR2 YYNGEE. The CDR3 has 13 residues. Trimming cost V 7 bases and J 7 bases; bases outside gene matches: 6.

The chain carries TRBV18 and TRBJ1-5; weak D call: TRBD1 (5 bases). This CDR3 spans 15 amino acids. Germline assignment: CDR1 KGHSH and CDR2 LQKENI. V was pared by 2 bases and J by 0 bases, with 8 bases between. This CDR3 is CASSPDGHSNQPQHF. Written as DNA, the CDR3 is TGTGCCAGCTCACCAGACGGACATAGCAATCAGCCCCAGCATTTT.

The chain uses TRBV7-9 and TRBJ1-1; the D gene is possibly TRBD1 (5 bases). In germline, CDR1 is SEHNR, CDR2 FQNEAQ (reference sequence). The CDR3 totals 15 residues. With 5 bases removed from V and 1 base from J, the gap between germline ends came to 14 bases. The CDR3 DNA reads as TGTGCCAGCAGCCCCCATCCCAGGGAGAACACTGAAGCTTTCTTT. Translation gives CASSPHPRENTEAFF.

This chain connects TRBV18 to TRBJ1-4, with 7 bases matching TRBD1. Germline V gene lookup returns CDR1 KGHSH and CDR2 LQKENI. V lost 6 bases to trimming and J lost 5 bases; unmatched junction nucleotides: 3. The CDR3 is 13 residues long. The CDR3, as DNA: TGTGCCAGCTCTCCGGACAGGAATGAAAAACTGTTTTTT. Translation gives CASSPDRNEKLFF. Looking up the rest from reference TRBV18 and TRBJ1-4 gives the full variable domain: NAGVMQNPRHLVRRRGQEARLRCSPMKGHSHVYWYRQLPEEGLKFMVYLQKENIIDESGMPKERFSAEFPKEGPSILRIQQVVRGDSAAYFCASSPDRNEKLFFGSGTQLSVL.

CDR3 DNA sequence: TGTGCCAGCTCCCGGAGACAGTCGAACACCGGGGAGCTGTTTTTT. Encoded protein: CASSRRQSNTGELFF. The chain has TRBV7-9 and TRBJ2-2, with a weak D call TRBD1 (5 bases). Germline CDR1 SEHNR, CDR2 FQNEAQ (reference sequence). V lost 8 bases, J lost 0 bases, and 13 bases lay in between. The CDR3 totals 15 residues.